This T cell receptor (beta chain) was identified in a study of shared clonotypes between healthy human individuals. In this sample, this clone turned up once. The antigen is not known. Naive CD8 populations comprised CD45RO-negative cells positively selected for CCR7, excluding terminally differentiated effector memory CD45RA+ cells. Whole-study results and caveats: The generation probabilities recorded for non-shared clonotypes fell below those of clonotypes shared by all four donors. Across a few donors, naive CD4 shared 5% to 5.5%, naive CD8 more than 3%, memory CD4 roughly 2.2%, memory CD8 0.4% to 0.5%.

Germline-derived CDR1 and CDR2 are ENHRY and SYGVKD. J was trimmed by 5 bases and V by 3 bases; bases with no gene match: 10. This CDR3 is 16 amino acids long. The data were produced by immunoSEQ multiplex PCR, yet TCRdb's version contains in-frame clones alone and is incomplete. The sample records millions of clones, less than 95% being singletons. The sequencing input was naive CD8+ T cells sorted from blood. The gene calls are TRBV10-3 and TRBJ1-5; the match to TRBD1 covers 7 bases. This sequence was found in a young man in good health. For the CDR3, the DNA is TGTGCCATCAGTGATACCTCGGGACAGACCGATCAGCCCCAGCATTTT. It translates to CAISDTSGQTDQPQHF.